These T cell receptor beta chains were read from a single sample in a study of cytomegalovirus exposure and HLA in healthy donors. The protocol was immunoSEQ multiplex PCR, while the TCRdb copy is restricted to in-frame clones and leaves out a portion. The table shows more than 150,000 clones, with 80% to 85% occurring only once. The sample comprised PBMCs. Source of these receptors: a boy aged 2 to 10 in good health and CMV-seronegative. CDR3s include the opening cysteine and the closing phenylalanine or tryptophan. Fields, in order: J gene, D gene, clone size, V gene, CDR3 protein, CDR3 DNA. The D gene is left open where the match is weak. The size of a clone is reported for some rows only, either as once, few or many, or as a class for expanded clones.

TRBJ2-7	TRBD2	-	TRBV6-1	CASSVTGLAGGPSYEQYF	TGTGCCAGCAGTGTAACAGGACTAGCGGGAGGGCCTTCCTACGAGCAGTACTTC
TRBJ1-1	-	-	TRBV4-1	CASSQDLGGFTEAFF	TGCGCCAGCAGCCAAGACCTAGGGGGATTCACTGAAGCTTTCTTT
TRBJ1-4	-	-	TRBV25-1	CASSEYQGTANEKLFF	TGTGCCAGCAGTGAATATCAGGGGACGGCTAATGAAAAACTGTTTTTT
TRBJ2-7	TRBD2	-	TRBV5-6	CASTSLGLAVGEQYF	TGTGCCAGCACCAGCTTGGGACTAGCGGTAGGCGAGCAGTACTTC
TRBJ1-2	-	-	TRBV29-1	CSVEQANSPTWGYTF	TGCAGCGTTGAGCAGGCCAACTCGCCCACTTGGGGCTACACCTTC
TRBJ2-3	-	-	TRBV6-5	CASSGAGTDTQYF	TGTGCCAGCAGTGGAGCCGGGACAGATACGCAGTATTTT
TRBJ1-1	-	few	TRBV6-1	CASHFGQYTEAFF	TGTGCCAGCCATTTTGGACAGTACACTGAAGCTTTCTTT
TRBJ2-5	-	once	TRBV20-1	CSALTGETQYF	TGCAGTGCTCTGACGGGAGAGACCCAGTACTTC
TRBJ2-1	-	-	TRBV5-6	CASSLVWGQNNEQFF	TGTGCCAGCAGCTTGGTATGGGGGCAGAACAATGAGCAGTTCTTC
TRBJ2-7	-	-	TRBV28	CASSERSEQYF	TGTGCCAGCAGTGAGAGGAGCGAGCAGTACTTC
TRBJ1-5	-	-	TRBV30	CAWGLGQPQHF	TGTGCCTGGGGACTAGGTCAGCCCCAGCATTTT
TRBJ2-3	-	-	TRBV10-1	CASGGMGDTQYF	TGCGCCAGCGGAGGAATGGGAGATACGCAGTATTTT
TRBJ1-1	TRBD1	-	TRBV6-5	CASRLDRESTEAFF	TGTGCCAGCAGGCTGGACAGGGAGAGCACTGAAGCTTTCTTT
TRBJ1-1	-	-	TRBV13	CASSSNTEAFF	TGTGCCAGCAGCTCAAACACTGAAGCTTTCTTT
TRBJ2-2	TRBD1	-	TRBV19	CASSTYRGELFF	TGTGCCAGTAGTACCTACAGGGGAGAGCTGTTTTTT
TRBJ2-7	-	-	TRBV9	CASSVGLLDEQYF	TGTGCCAGCAGCGTCGGCTTGCTAGACGAGCAGTACTTC
TRBJ1-2	TRBD1	-	TRBV5-1	CASSWTGNNYGYTF	TGCGCCAGCAGCTGGACAGGGAATAACTATGGCTACACCTTC
TRBJ2-3	-	-	TRBV6-1	CASSGLEDTQYF	TGTGCCAGCAGTGGACTAGAGGATACGCAGTATTTT
TRBJ1-1	-	-	TRBV30	CAWTTKTQNTEAFF	TGTGCCTGGACGACTAAGACCCAGAACACTGAAGCTTTCTTT
TRBJ1-5	TRBD1	-	TRBV2	CASSPGTASNQPQHF	TGTGCCAGCAGTCCTGGGACAGCAAGCAATCAGCCCCAGCATTTT
TRBJ1-5	TRBD1	once	TRBV2	CASRRDRGENQPQHF	TGTGCCAGCAGAAGGGACAGGGGAGAGAATCAGCCCCAGCATTTT
TRBJ1-5	-	-	TRBV6-1	CASSDRGGNQPQHF	TGTGCCAGCAGTGATAGGGGAGGGAATCAGCCCCAGCATTTT
TRBJ2-2	-	-	TRBV2	CASSDRGAVGTGELFF	TGTGCCAGCAGTGACAGGGGGGCCGTTGGCACCGGGGAGCTGTTTTTT
TRBJ2-7	-	-	TRBV18	CASSPGDTYEQYF	TGTGCCAGCTCACCAGGGGACACCTACGAGCAGTACTTC
TRBJ1-2	-	-	TRBV27	CASSPGIYYGYTF	TGTGCCAGCAGCCCAGGGATCTACTATGGCTACACCTTC
TRBJ2-7	-	-	TRBV5-4	CASSFASGWGAYEQYF	TGTGCCAGCAGCTTCGCTAGCGGATGGGGGGCGTACGAGCAGTACTTC
TRBJ1-5	TRBD1	-	TRBV5-1	CASSQGPGTGINQPQHF	TGCGCCAGCAGTCAAGGGCCCGGGACAGGAATTAATCAGCCCCAGCATTTT
TRBJ2-7	-	-	TRBV19	CASSIGRSYEQYF	TGTGCCAGTAGTATAGGACGGAGCTACGAGCAGTACTTC
TRBJ2-7	TRBD1	-	TRBV5-1	CASSLGDRDSYEQYF	TGCGCCAGCAGCTTGGGCGACAGGGATTCCTACGAGCAGTACTTC
TRBJ2-7	TRBD1	-	TRBV30	CAWTRGTGYEQYF	TGTGCCTGGACGCGAGGGACAGGCTACGAGCAGTACTTC
TRBJ1-3	-	-	TRBV30	CAWSANRVSGNTIYF	TGTGCCTGGAGTGCCAACAGGGTCTCCGGAAACACCATATATTTT
TRBJ2-7	TRBD2	-	TRBV4-1	CASSQELGGAPEQYF	TGCGCCAGCAGCCAAGAATTGGGAGGGGCGCCCGAGCAGTACTTC
TRBJ2-5	-	-	TRBV19	CATTAYEGMETQYF	TGTGCCACTACAGCGTATGAGGGAATGGAGACCCAGTACTTC
TRBJ2-3	-	-	TRBV19	CASSILGSGITDTQYF	TGTGCCAGTAGTATCTTAGGTAGCGGAATCACAGATACGCAGTATTTT
TRBJ2-5	-	once	TRBV9	CASSVGAVGAASQETQYF	TGTGCCAGCAGCGTAGGAGCAGTAGGGGCGGCTAGTCAAGAGACCCAGTACTTC
TRBJ1-1	-	-	TRBV21-1	CASSKVGRGLMNTEAFF	TGTGCCAGCAGCAAAGTGGGCAGGGGCCTCATGAACACTGAAGCTTTCTTT
TRBJ2-7	TRBD1	-	TRBV7-2	CASSLWRDRIYEQYF	TGTGCCAGCAGCTTATGGCGGGACAGGATCTACGAGCAGTACTTC
TRBJ2-7	TRBD2	-	TRBV15	CATSRDLAGADEQYF	TGTGCCACCAGCAGAGATCTGGCGGGAGCGGACGAGCAGTACTTC
TRBJ2-7	-	-	TRBV7-8	CASSLTPSGEQYF	TGTGCCAGCAGCTTAACGCCTTCGGGTGAGCAGTACTTC
TRBJ2-1	TRBD1	-	TRBV7-9	CASSFGTGNHEQFF	TGTGCCAGCAGCTTCGGGACAGGGAATCATGAGCAGTTCTTC
TRBJ2-3	-	-	TRBV4-2	CASSQEQTSTDTQYF	TGTGCCAGCAGCCAAGAACAGACGAGCACAGATACGCAGTATTTT
TRBJ2-2	TRBD2	once	TRBV19	CASRTTSGTGELFF	TGTGCCAGTAGGACGACTAGCGGCACCGGGGAGCTGTTTTTT
TRBJ1-5	-	-	TRBV4-1	CASSQKEDRVNQPQHF	TGCGCCAGCAGCCAAAAAGAAGACAGAGTCAATCAGCCCCAGCATTTT
TRBJ1-5	-	-	TRBV5-1	CASSLGTTRGGNQPQHF	TGCGCCAGCAGCCTTGGGACAACCCGAGGGGGCAATCAGCCCCAGCATTTT
TRBJ2-7	TRBD2	-	TRBV4-2	CASSQQLAGGDHEQYF	TGTGCCAGCAGCCAACAACTAGCGGGAGGGGACCACGAGCAGTACTTC
TRBJ2-7	-	-	TRBV7-2	CASSLVKGPESEQYF	TGTGCCAGCAGCTTAGTCAAGGGGCCCGAGTCTGAGCAGTACTTC
TRBJ2-1	TRBD2	-	TRBV9	CASSGGLAGVVFGNEQFF	TGTGCCAGCAGCGGCGGACTAGCGGGAGTTGTATTTGGCAATGAGCAGTTCTTC
TRBJ2-3	-	-	TRBV27	CASSFRSNRYTDTQYF	TGTGCCAGCAGTTTCCGCTCGAATCGGTACACAGATACGCAGTATTTT
TRBJ2-1	TRBD2	-	TRBV5-4	CASSLGGLAGGNEQFF	TGTGCCAGCAGCTTGGGGGGACTAGCGGGAGGGAATGAGCAGTTCTTC
TRBJ2-3	TRBD2	-	TRBV15	CATRTSGGADTQYF	TGTGCCACCAGGACTAGCGGAGGGGCAGATACGCAGTATTTT
TRBJ1-2	TRBD1	-	TRBV2	CAGKSGTGDSYGYTF	TGTGCCGGAAAGTCTGGGACAGGGGACAGCTATGGCTACACCTTC
TRBJ1-1	TRBD1	-	TRBV30	CAFTGQLSFEAFF	TGTGCCTTTACGGGACAGCTATCTTTTGAAGCTTTCTTT
TRBJ1-5	-	-	TRBV4-1	CASSQGDSGVQPQHF	TGCGCCAGCAGCCAAGGAGATTCAGGGGTTCAGCCCCAGCATTTT
TRBJ1-3	-	-	TRBV7-9	CASSSTDNSGNTIYF	TGTGCCAGCAGCTCCACAGACAACTCTGGAAACACCATATATTTT
TRBJ1-1	-	-	TRBV9	CASSVETGPNTEAFF	TGTGCCAGCAGCGTAGAGACAGGCCCGAACACTGAAGCTTTCTTT
TRBJ1-1	TRBD1	-	TRBV5-8	CASSQTQGLRTEAFF	TGTGCCAGCAGCCAAACACAGGGGTTGAGGACTGAAGCTTTCTTT
TRBJ1-1	-	-	TRBV6-1	CASSEVWGRLNTEAFF	TGTGCCAGCAGTGAAGTTTGGGGCAGACTGAACACTGAAGCTTTCTTT
TRBJ2-7	-	few	TRBV13	CASSPGPRGTYEQYF	TGTGCCAGCAGCCCCGGGCCTCGGGGTACCTACGAGCAGTACTTC
TRBJ2-7	-	-	TRBV5-6	CASSLGQRTGKLVRYEQYF	TGTGCCAGCAGCCTGGGACAACGTACAGGGAAATTAGTTCGGTACGAGCAGTACTTC
TRBJ1-2	-	-	TRBV28	CASSWIRGVYGYTF	TGTGCCAGCAGTTGGATACGGGGAGTCTATGGCTACACCTTC